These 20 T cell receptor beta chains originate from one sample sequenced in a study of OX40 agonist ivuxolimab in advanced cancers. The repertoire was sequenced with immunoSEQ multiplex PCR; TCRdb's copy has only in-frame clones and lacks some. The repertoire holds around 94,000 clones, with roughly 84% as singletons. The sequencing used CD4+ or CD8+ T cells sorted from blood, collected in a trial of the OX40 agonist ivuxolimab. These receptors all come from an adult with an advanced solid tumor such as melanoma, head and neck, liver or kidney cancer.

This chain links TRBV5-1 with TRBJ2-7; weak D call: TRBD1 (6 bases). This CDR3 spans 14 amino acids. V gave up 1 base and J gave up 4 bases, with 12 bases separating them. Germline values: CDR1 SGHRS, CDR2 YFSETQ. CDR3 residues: CASSLPGAAYEQYF. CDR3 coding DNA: TGCGCCAGCAGCTTGCCAGGGGCCGCGTACGAGCAGTACTTC.

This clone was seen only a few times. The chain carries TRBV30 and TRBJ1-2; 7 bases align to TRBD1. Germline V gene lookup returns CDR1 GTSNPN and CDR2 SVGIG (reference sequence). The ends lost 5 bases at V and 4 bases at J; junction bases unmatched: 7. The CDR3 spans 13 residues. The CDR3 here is CAWHRDRPYGYTF. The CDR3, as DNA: TGTGCCTGGCACCGGGACAGACCCTATGGCTACACCTTC. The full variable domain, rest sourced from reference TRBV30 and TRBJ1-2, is SQTIHQWPATLVQPVGSPLSLECTVEGTSNPNLYWYRQAAGRGLQLLFYSVGIGQISSEVPQNLSASRPQDRQFILSSKKLLLSDSGFYLCAWHRDRPYGYTFGSGTRLTVV.

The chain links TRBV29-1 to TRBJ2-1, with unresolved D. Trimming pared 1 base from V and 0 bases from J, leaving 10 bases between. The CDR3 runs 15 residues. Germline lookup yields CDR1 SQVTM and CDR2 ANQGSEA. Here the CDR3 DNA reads TGCAGCGTTGAAGGCCGGCAAAGCTCCTACAATGAGCAGTTCTTC. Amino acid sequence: CSVEGRQSSYNEQFF.

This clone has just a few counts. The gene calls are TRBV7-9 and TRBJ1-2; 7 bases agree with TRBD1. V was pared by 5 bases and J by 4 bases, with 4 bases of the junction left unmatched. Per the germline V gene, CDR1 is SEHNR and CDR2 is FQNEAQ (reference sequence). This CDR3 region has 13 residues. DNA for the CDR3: TGTGCCAGCAGCATTGGACAGGCCTATGGCTACACCTTC. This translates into CASSIGQAYGYTF.

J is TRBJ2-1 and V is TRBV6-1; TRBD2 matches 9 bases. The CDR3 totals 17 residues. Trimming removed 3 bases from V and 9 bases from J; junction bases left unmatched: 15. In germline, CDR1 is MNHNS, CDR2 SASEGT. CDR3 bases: TGTGCCAGCAGTGACCCCCCCGGCGGGGGGGGAAAAAGTGAGCAGTTCTTC. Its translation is CASSDPPGGGGKSEQFF.

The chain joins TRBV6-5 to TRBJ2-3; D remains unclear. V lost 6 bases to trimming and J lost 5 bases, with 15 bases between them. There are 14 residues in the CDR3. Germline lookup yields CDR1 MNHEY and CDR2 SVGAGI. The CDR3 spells CASSVWGIEDTQYF. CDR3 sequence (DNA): TGTGCCAGCAGCGTGTGGGGAATTGAAGATACGCAGTATTTT.

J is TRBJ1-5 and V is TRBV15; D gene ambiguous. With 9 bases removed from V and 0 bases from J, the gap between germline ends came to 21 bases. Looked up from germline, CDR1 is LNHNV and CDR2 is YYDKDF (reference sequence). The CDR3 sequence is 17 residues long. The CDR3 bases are TGTGCCACAGCCAAGAGTGGGGTCAGGACTAGCAATCAGCCCCAGCATTTT. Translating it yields CATAKSGVRTSNQPQHF.

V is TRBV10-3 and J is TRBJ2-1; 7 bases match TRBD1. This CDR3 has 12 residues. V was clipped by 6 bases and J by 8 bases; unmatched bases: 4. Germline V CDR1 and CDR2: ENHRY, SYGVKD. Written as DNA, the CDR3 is TGTGCCATCAGCCGGGACAGCGATGAGCAGTTCTTC. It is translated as CAISRDSDEQFF.

CDR3 sequence: CASSDDVGEAFF. The CDR3 DNA reads as TGTGCCAGCAGTGATGACGTGGGCGAAGCTTTCTTT. The chain couples TRBV2 to TRBJ1-1; D remains ambiguous. V shed 3 bases and J shed 8 bases, with 10 bases lying between them. From germline, CDR1 is SNHLY and CDR2 FYNNEI. The CDR3 consists of 12 residues.

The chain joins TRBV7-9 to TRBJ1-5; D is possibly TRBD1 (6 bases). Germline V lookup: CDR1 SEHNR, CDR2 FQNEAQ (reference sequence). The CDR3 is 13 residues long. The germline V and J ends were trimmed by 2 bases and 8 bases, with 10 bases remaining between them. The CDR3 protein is CASSLFGGEPQHF. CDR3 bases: TGTGCCAGCAGCTTATTCGGGGGCGAGCCCCAGCATTTT.

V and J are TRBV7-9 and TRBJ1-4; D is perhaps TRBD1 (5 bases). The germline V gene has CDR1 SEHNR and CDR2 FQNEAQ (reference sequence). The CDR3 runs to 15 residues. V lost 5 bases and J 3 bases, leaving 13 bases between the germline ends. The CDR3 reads CASSPGGAANEKLFF. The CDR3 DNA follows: TGTGCCAGCAGCCCAGGAGGGGCAGCTAATGAAAAACTGTTTTTT.

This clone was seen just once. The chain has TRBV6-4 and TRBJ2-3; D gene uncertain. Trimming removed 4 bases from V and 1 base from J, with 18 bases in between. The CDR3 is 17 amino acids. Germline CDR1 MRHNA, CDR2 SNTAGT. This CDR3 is CASSALRRLDGTDTQYF. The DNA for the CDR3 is TGTGCCAGCAGTGCCCTTCGCAGGTTGGATGGCACAGATACGCAGTATTTT.

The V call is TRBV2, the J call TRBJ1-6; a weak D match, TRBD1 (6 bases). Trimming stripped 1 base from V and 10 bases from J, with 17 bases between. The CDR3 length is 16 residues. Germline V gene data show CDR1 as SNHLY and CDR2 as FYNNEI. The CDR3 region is CASSEVLGGGRSPLHF. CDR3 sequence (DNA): TGTGCCAGCAGTGAAGTATTGGGCGGGGGCAGGTCACCCCTCCACTTT.

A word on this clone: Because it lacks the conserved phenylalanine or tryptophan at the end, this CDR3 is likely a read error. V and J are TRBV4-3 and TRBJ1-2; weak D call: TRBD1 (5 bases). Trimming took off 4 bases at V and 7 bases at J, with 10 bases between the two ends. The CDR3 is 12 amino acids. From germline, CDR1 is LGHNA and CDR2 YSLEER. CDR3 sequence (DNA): TGCGCCAGCAGCCGTCCAGGGTTTGGCTACACCTCC. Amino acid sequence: CASSRPGFGYTS.

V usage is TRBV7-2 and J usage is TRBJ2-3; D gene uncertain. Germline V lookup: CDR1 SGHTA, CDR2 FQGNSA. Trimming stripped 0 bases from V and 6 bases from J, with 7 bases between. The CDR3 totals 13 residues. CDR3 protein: CASSLALGDTQYF. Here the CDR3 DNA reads TGTGCCAGCAGCTTAGCGCTCGGCGATACGCAGTATTTT.

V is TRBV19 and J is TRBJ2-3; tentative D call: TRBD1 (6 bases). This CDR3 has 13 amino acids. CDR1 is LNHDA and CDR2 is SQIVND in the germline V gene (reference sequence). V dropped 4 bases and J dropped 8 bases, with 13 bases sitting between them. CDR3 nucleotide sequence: TGTGCCAGTAGTACGAACAGGGCTGCTACGCAGTATTTT. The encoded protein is CASSTNRAATQYF.

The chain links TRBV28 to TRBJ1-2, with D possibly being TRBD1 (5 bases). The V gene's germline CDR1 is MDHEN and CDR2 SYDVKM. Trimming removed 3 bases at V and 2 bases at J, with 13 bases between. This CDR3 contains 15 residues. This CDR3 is CASSLRTPGNYGYTF. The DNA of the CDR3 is TGTGCCAGCAGTTTGCGGACACCAGGGAACTATGGCTACACCTTC.

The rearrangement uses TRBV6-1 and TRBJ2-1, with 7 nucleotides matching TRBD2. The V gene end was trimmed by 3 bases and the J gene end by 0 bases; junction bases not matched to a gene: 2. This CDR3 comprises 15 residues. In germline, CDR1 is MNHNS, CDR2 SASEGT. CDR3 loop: CASSERESSYNEQFF. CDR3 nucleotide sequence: TGTGCCAGCAGTGAGCGGGAGAGCTCCTACAATGAGCAGTTCTTC.

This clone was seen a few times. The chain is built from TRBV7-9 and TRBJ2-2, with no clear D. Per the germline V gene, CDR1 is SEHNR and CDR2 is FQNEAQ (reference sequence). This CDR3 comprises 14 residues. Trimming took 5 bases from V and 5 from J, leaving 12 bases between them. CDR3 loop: CASSVRAMTGELFF. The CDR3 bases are TGTGCCAGCAGCGTCCGGGCCATGACCGGGGAGCTGTTTTTT.

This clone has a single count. CDR3 bases: TGTGCCAGCAGCGTTATTGGCCGAGGAGAGACCCAGTACTTC. It encodes CASSVIGRGETQYF. This chain uses TRBV9 with TRBJ2-5; D is undetermined. Germline V gene data show CDR1 as SGDLS and CDR2 as YYNGEE. The CDR3 has 14 residues. V was pared by 2 bases and J by 4 bases, with 12 bases between.